These 32 T cell receptor beta chains came from one sample sequenced in a study of response to subunit inactivated influenza vaccine. TCRdb itself ran the RT-PCR reads through MiXCR, one entry per CDR3 protein. The table has over 650,000 distinct CDR3 sequences, around a sixth seen once. Sequenced material: PBMCs from blood, taken roughly 5 days after vaccination. The receptor set was obtained from a man between 50 and 59 years old who received an inactivated influenza vaccine.

This clonotype was observed a few times. The chain is built from TRBV6-4 and TRBJ2-2; 8 positions agree with TRBD2. The CDR3 has 14 residues. Germline CDR1 and CDR2: MRHNA and SNTAGT. The J segment lost 4 bases and the V segment lost 4 bases, leaving 2 bases of the junction unmatched. CDR3 nucleotides: TGTGCCAGCAGTGTAGCGGGAAGCACCGGGGAGCTGTTTTTT. It encodes CASSVAGSTGELFF.

This sequence joins TRBV6-2 or TRBV6-3 and TRBJ2-7; D is possibly TRBD1 (5 bases). The germline V and J ends were trimmed by 5 bases and 3 bases, with 11 bases remaining between them. The CDR3 loop spans 13 amino acids. CDR1 is MNHEY and CDR2 is SVGEGT in the germline V gene. The CDR3 sequence is CASSKQAVYEQYF. CDR3 coding DNA: TGTGCCAGCAGTAAACAGGCTGTCTACGAGCAGTACTTC.

V gene TRBV28 combines with J gene TRBJ1-2; TRBD1 aligns across 8 bases. J gave up 8 bases and V 8 bases, and 28 bases lay outside the gene matches. The CDR3 totals 19 residues. CDR1 MDHEN and CDR2 SYDVKM come from the germline V gene. Written as DNA, the CDR3 is TGTGCCAGCGGACACACCTTTATCCCCCTCGGACAGGGACTCTACGGCTACACCTTC. It specifies CASGHTFIPLGQGLYGYTF.

The rearrangement joins TRBV7-2 to TRBJ2-7; 9 bases map to TRBD1. The CDR3 loop spans 15 amino acids. Germline values: CDR1 SGHTA, CDR2 FQGNSA. V lost 0 bases and J lost 6; bases outside the gene matches: 6. The CDR3 here is CASSLAPGQGPEQYF. The CDR3 DNA reads as TGTGCCAGCAGCTTAGCACCGGGACAGGGTCCCGAGCAGTACTTC.

This clonotype was picked up a small number of times. The J gene is TRBJ2-3, the V gene TRBV12-3 or TRBV12-4, with 10 bases aligning to TRBD2. Unmatched junction bases numbered 11, after V lost 5 bases and J lost 6 bases. The length of the CDR3 is 16 residues. CDR3 sequence: CASSPPLAGGRDTQYF. CDR3 in DNA: TGTGCCAGCAGTCCGCCCTTAGCGGGGGGAAGGGATACGCAGTATTTT.

This clonotype occurred a few times. This chain connects TRBV29-1 to TRBJ2-5; D is ambiguous. The length of the CDR3 is 14 residues. The V and J ends lost 0 bases and 2 bases respectively, with 10 bases between them. The germline CDR1 and CDR2 sequences are SQVTM and ANQGSEA. This chain's CDR3 is CSVEEFGRQETQYF. DNA of the CDR3: TGCAGCGTTGAAGAATTCGGCAGGCAAGAGACCCAGTACTTC.

This clonotype was seen at least ten times. The chain combines TRBV29-1 with TRBJ2-5, with D unclear. The length of the CDR3 is 13 residues. Trimming removed 1 base at V and 4 bases at J, with 10 bases between. Germline V gene lookup returns CDR1 SQVTM and CDR2 ANQGSEA. The CDR3 region is CSVEGHLGETQYF. DNA for the CDR3: TGCAGCGTTGAAGGTCACCTTGGAGAGACCCAGTACTTC.

To note about this clonotype: One base away lies a much larger clone, so this may be a sequencing read error. No conserved phenylalanine or tryptophan is present at the end of the CDR3, so a read error is the likely explanation. The gene calls are TRBV20-1 and TRBJ2-1; D ambiguous. Trimming removed 4 bases at V and 6 bases at J, with 4 bases between. The length of the CDR3 is 10 residues. Germline V gene data show CDR1 as DFQATT and CDR2 as SNEGSKA (reference sequence). DNA for the CDR3: TGCAGTGCTATAAGCAATGAGCAGTTCATC. It codes for CSAISNEQFI.

V gene TRBV27 combines with J gene TRBJ2-1; 10 bases align to TRBD2. Germline loops: CDR1 MNHEY, CDR2 SMNVEV (reference sequence). V was pared by 3 bases and J by 4 bases, with 9 bases of the junction left unmatched. The CDR3 sequence is 17 residues long. The CDR3 loop reads CASSFPPSLAGYNEQFF. CDR3 in DNA: TGTGCCAGCAGTTTCCCCCCCTCACTAGCGGGGTACAATGAGCAGTTCTTC.

V usage is TRBV6-1 and J usage is TRBJ1-1; D possibly corresponds to TRBD1 (5 bases). The CDR3 is 13 amino acids. Deletions cut 2 bases from V and 5 bases from J, with 9 bases between. Germline CDR1 MNHNS, CDR2 SASEGT. In DNA, the CDR3 is TGTGCCAGCAGTGAAACGAGGGGAACTGAAGCTTTCTTT. It is translated as CASSETRGTEAFF.

This clonotype was observed a handful of times. This chain joins TRBV6-1 and TRBJ2-1; D may be TRBD1 (5 bases). This CDR3 is built from 14 residues. The V gene lost 3 bases and the J gene lost 8 bases, with 14 bases spanning the gap. Germline V gene lookup returns CDR1 MNHNS and CDR2 SASEGT. The chain's CDR3 is CASSDVSWGHEQFF. DNA of the CDR3: TGTGCCAGCAGTGATGTCTCCTGGGGCCATGAGCAGTTCTTC.

This clonotype has a handful of counts. This chain connects TRBV29-1 to TRBJ2-1, with D unclear. The germline V gene has CDR1 SQVTM and CDR2 ANQGSEA. V lost 3 bases and J lost 6, with 12 bases in between. The CDR3 runs 13 residues. CDR3 sequence reads: CSVDRTPTNEQFF. The CDR3 nucleotides read TGCAGCGTTGACAGAACACCTACCAATGAGCAGTTCTTC.

This rearrangement joins TRBV20-1 to TRBJ2-7; 14 bases fit TRBD2. J gave up 4 bases and V 6 bases, and 8 bases lay outside the gene matches. The germline CDR1 and CDR2 sequences are DFQATT and SNEGSKA (reference sequence). The CDR3 is made up of 15 amino acids. The DNA of the CDR3 is TGCAGTGCGTCCCGAGGGACTAGCGGGAGATACGAGCAGTACTTC. Residues: CSASRGTSGRYEQYF.

Comments on this clonotype: One junction end disagrees with the germline gene, perhaps due to a read error. V is TRBV4-3 and J is TRBJ1-2; D is possibly TRBD1 (5 bases). CDR1 and CDR2 (germline): LGHNA, YSLEER. This CDR3 is 16 amino acids long. CDR3 protein: CARSQGGSGRVYGYTF. CDR3 nucleotides: TGCGCCCGCAGCCAAGGAGGTTCAGGGCGGGTCTATGGCTACACCTTC.

A note on this clonotype: Possible read error: a much larger clone is one base away. The chain has TRBV10-3 and TRBJ2-7, with D possibly TRBD1 on 5 matching bases. The CDR3 extends over 14 amino acids. Germline CDR1 reads ENHRY; CDR2 reads SYGVKD. In nucleotides, the CDR3 is TGTGCCATCAGCCTGCGGACAACCGGCTACGTGCAGTACTTC. Protein product: CAISLRTTGYVQYF.

This clonotype was seen a few times. This chain uses TRBV10-3 with TRBJ2-7, with D tentatively TRBD2 (5 bases). V lost 8 bases and J lost 5, with 16 bases in between. Germline V CDR1 and CDR2: ENHRY, SYGVKD. The CDR3 spans 13 residues. This chain's CDR3 is CAICKRQEDEQYF. The CDR3 region has the DNA TGTGCCATCTGTAAACGTCAGGAGGACGAGCAGTACTTC.

The J gene is TRBJ2-3, the V gene TRBV28; possible D gene TRBD2, 6 bases. CDR3 length equals 15 residues. Trimming took 4 bases from V and 5 from J, leaving 16 bases between them. Germline CDR1 MDHEN, CDR2 SYDVKM. The CDR3 nucleotides are TGTGCCAGCAGTTCCGTGGGCGGGACTCAAGATACGCAGTATTTT. Protein: CASSSVGGTQDTQYF. The full variable domain, rest sourced from reference TRBV28 and TRBJ2-3, is DVKVTQSSRYLVKRTGEKVFLECVQDMDHENMFWYRQDPGLGLRLIYFSYDVKMKEKGDIPEGYSVSREKKERFSLILESASTNQTSMYLCASSSVGGTQDTQYFGPGTRLTVL.

This clonotype was counted at least ten times. V is TRBV27 and J is TRBJ2-1; TRBD2 matches 11 bases. The CDR3 is 16 residues long. The J segment lost 4 bases and the V segment lost 2 bases, leaving 4 bases of the junction unmatched. The V gene's germline CDR1 is MNHEY and CDR2 SMNVEV (reference sequence). The DNA of the CDR3 is TGTGCCAGCAGTTTAGGCTCTAGCGGGAGGTACAATGAGCAGTTCTTC. Amino acid sequence: CASSLGSSGRYNEQFF.

This chain uses TRBV4-3 with TRBJ2-5; tentative D call: TRBD1 (7 bases). The CDR3 extends over 15 amino acids. V lost 5 bases to trimming and J lost 2 bases, with 15 bases between them. Germline assignment: CDR1 LGHNA and CDR2 YSLEER. CDR3 sequence (DNA): TGCGCCAGCAGCGGAGGGGGCGCGGGGCAAGAGACCCAGTACTTC. The encoded protein is CASSGGGAGQETQYF.

This clonotype came up a few times. The rearrangement links TRBV12-3 or TRBV12-4 to TRBJ2-5, with TRBD2 as a possible D gene (6 bases). This CDR3 is 16 amino acids long. The V end lost 1 base, the J end lost 5 bases, and 17 bases lay between the germline ends. The CDR3 loop is CASSLEAPRRGETQYF. CDR3 coding DNA: TGTGCCAGCAGTTTAGAGGCCCCTAGGAGGGGTGAGACCCAGTACTTC.

This clonotype was seen only a few times. The junction differs from germline at one of its ends, possibly a read error. V and J are TRBV7-7 and TRBJ2-5, with 12 bases matching TRBD2. This CDR3 has 16 amino acids. Germline values: CDR1 SSHAT, CDR2 FNYEAQ (reference sequence). CDR3 DNA sequence: TGTGCTAGCAGCTTACTAGCGGGGGGCGCTCGGGAGACCCAGTACTTC. Translated, it gives CASSLLAGGARETQYF.

This sequence joins TRBV6-1 and TRBJ2-3, with TRBD2 identical over 8 bases. Germline trimming cut 10 bases from V and 3 bases from J; bases unmatched to any gene: 12. The CDR3 consists of 15 residues. Looked up from germline, CDR1 is MNHNS and CDR2 is SASEGT. CDR3 protein: CATSETSVTTDTQYF. For the CDR3, the DNA is TGTGCCACCTCGGAGACTAGCGTCACAACAGATACGCAGTATTTT.

Here the CDR3 reads CASSGQGWRWAFF. CDR3 nucleotide sequence: TGTGCCAGCTCGGGACAGGGGTGGAGGTGGGCTTTCTTT. The gene calls are TRBV12-3 or TRBV12-4 and TRBJ1-1, with TRBD1 matching over 10 bases. The CDR3 extends over 13 amino acids. J was trimmed by 11 bases and V by 8 bases; bases with no gene match: 11.

The chain combines TRBV20-1 with TRBJ2-7; 11 bases are a match to TRBD2. Germline CDR1 reads DFQATT; CDR2 reads SNEGSKA (reference sequence). Losses at the gene ends were 5 bases for V and 1 base for J; bases not matched to a gene: 10. CDR3 length equals 16 residues. CDR3 sequence reads: CSAGGDGTSGSYEQYF. The CDR3 coding sequence is TGCAGTGCTGGGGGAGACGGGACTAGCGGATCCTACGAGCAGTACTTC.

This clonotype was observed a few times. The chain recombines TRBV11-2 with TRBJ1-1; D unresolved. V dropped 5 bases and J dropped 6 bases, with 10 bases sitting between them. This CDR3 comprises 12 residues. Germline V CDR1 and CDR2: SGHAT, FQNNGV. CDR3 nucleotides: TGTGCCAGCAGCGAGGAAGGTTCTGAAGCTTTCTTT. Its protein is CASSEEGSEAFF.

The chain combines TRBV12-3 or TRBV12-4 with TRBJ2-5; 10 bases align to TRBD1. Unmatched junction bases numbered 6, after V lost 3 bases and J lost 5 bases. The CDR3 consists of 15 residues. Here the CDR3 reads CASSLWDRGWETQYF. DNA for the CDR3: TGTGCCAGCAGTTTGTGGGACAGGGGTTGGGAGACCCAGTACTTC.

The J gene is TRBJ1-4, the V gene TRBV7-9, with 7 bases identical to TRBD1. This CDR3 is 17 amino acids long. J lost 6 bases, V lost 4 bases, and 14 bases had no gene match. Germline V CDR1 and CDR2: SEHNR, FQNEAQ (reference sequence). The CDR3 DNA reads TGTGCCAGCAGCTACCCGACGGAGAGACAGGGAGATGAAAAACTGTTTTTT. Protein sequence: CASSYPTERQGDEKLFF.

This clonotype came up many times. This chain joins TRBV5-5 and TRBJ1-2; D is possibly TRBD1 (5 bases). The germline CDR1 and CDR2 sequences are SGHKS and YYEKEE (reference sequence). V was trimmed by 2 bases and J by 3 bases, leaving 8 bases between them. The CDR3 runs 13 residues. CDR3 sequence reads: CASSFSGDYGYTF. The CDR3 nucleotides read TGTGCCAGCAGCTTTTCGGGGGACTATGGCTACACCTTC.

CDR3 loop: CASSFTGIVYNEQFF. In nucleotides, the CDR3 is TGTGCCAGCAGTTTTACAGGGATCGTCTACAATGAGCAGTTCTTC. This chain links TRBV28 with TRBJ2-1, with D tentatively TRBD1 (6 bases). The CDR3 contains 15 residues. Germline V gives CDR1 MDHEN, CDR2 SYDVKM. Trimming left V 3 bases short and J 3 bases short, with 12 bases between.

This sequence joins TRBV27 and TRBJ2-5; D is unclear. Per the germline V gene, CDR1 is MNHEY and CDR2 is SMNVEV (reference sequence). CDR3 length: 13 residues. Trimming pared 2 bases from V and 4 bases from J, leaving 8 bases between. In nucleotides, the CDR3 is TGTGCCAGCAGTTTAGCGGTAGCAGAGACCCAGTACTTC. Translated, it gives CASSLAVAETQYF.

In its sample, this clonotype was seen many times. This chain joins TRBV7-2 and TRBJ2-7, with a tentative D call TRBD1 (6 bases). Between the trimmed V and J ends, which lost 3 bases and 2 bases, there was a span of 8 bases. Looked up from germline, CDR1 is SGHTA and CDR2 is FQGNSA. This CDR3 has 13 residues. CDR3 sequence reads: CASSLDSAYEQYF. DNA for the CDR3: TGTGCCAGCAGCTTGGACAGTGCCTACGAGCAGTACTTC.

This clonotype was detected a few times. The chain has TRBV12-3 or TRBV12-4 and TRBJ1-2, with TRBD1 matching over 8 bases. The CDR3 runs to 16 residues. V lost 2 bases, J lost 2 bases, and 7 bases stayed unmatched. This chain's CDR3 is CASSLRGRGRNYGYTF. The CDR3 DNA reads as TGTGCCAGCAGTTTAAGAGGCAGGGGGCGCAACTATGGCTACACCTTC.